Each of the 25 T cell receptor beta chains below was sequenced from the same sample in a study of cytomegalovirus exposure and HLA in healthy donors. Measured with immunoSEQ multiplex PCR; TCRdb has only the in-frame clones, and not every one. The sample has roughly 140,000 clones; about 86% are singletons. The sample comprised PBMCs. The receptors come from a woman aged 18-29 years in good health and CMV-seropositive.

The chain is built from TRBV5-4 and TRBJ2-7; D perhaps matches TRBD1 (6 bases). The CDR3 runs 13 residues. Between the trimmed V and J ends, which lost 4 bases and 5 bases, there was a span of 13 bases. CDR1 is SGHNT, CDR2 YYREEE, per germline (reference sequence). CDR3 protein: CASSLGGRNEQYF. CDR3 coding DNA: TGTGCCAGCAGCCTAGGGGGTAGGAACGAGCAGTACTTC.

This clone was counted a single time. The chain combines TRBV18 with TRBJ2-7, with D possibly TRBD2 on 5 matching bases. The germline CDR1 and CDR2 sequences are KGHSH and LQKENI. Trimming cost V 0 bases and J 0 bases, with 12 bases left between them. The CDR3 length is 16 residues. This chain's CDR3 is CASSPPYGSASYEQYF. CDR3 in DNA: TGTGCCAGCTCACCACCATATGGTAGCGCCTCCTACGAGCAGTACTTC. Full variable domain (rest looked up from reference TRBV18 and TRBJ2-7): NAGVMQNPRHLVRRRGQEARLRCSPMKGHSHVYWYRQLPEEGLKFMVYLQKENIIDESGMPKERFSAEFPKEGPSILRIQQVVRGDSAAYFCASSPPYGSASYEQYFGPGTRLTVT.

This clone occurred a few times. This sequence joins TRBV4-2 and TRBJ2-5, with D perhaps TRBD1 (6 bases). This CDR3 is built from 14 residues. Trimming cost V 0 bases and J 5 bases, with 10 bases left between them. Germline CDR1 is LGHNA and CDR2 is YNFKEQ. The CDR3 DNA reads as TGTGCCAGCAGCCAAGATTGGGGGCAGGAGACCCAGTACTTC. Translation: CASSQDWGQETQYF.

The rearrangement uses TRBV11-3 and TRBJ2-1; perhaps TRBD1 as D (6 bases). The V end lost 3 bases, the J end lost 7 bases, and 10 bases lay between the germline ends. The germline V gene encodes CDR1 SGHNT and CDR2 YENEEA. The CDR3 has 13 amino acids. CDR3 nucleotide sequence: TGTGCCAGCAGCTTGCAGGGGATGAATGAGCAGTTCTTC. Translated: CASSLQGMNEQFF.

The chain carries TRBV7-8 and TRBJ1-4, with D possibly being TRBD1 (5 bases). Per the germline V gene, CDR1 is SGHVS and CDR2 is FQNEAQ. The CDR3 contains 15 residues. Trimming removed 1 base at V and 6 bases at J, with 12 bases between. The CDR3 DNA follows: TGTGCCAGCAGCTTAGTTGGGGGGAGGGATGAAAAACTGTTTTTT. Its protein is CASSLVGGRDEKLFF.

The chain uses TRBV15 and TRBJ1-5, with D maybe TRBD1 (5 bases). CDR3 size: 15 residues. Trimming left V 3 bases short and J 4 bases short, with 13 bases between. Germline V gene lookup returns CDR1 LNHNV and CDR2 YYDKDF (reference sequence). The CDR3 loop reads CATSRGGLLNQPQHF. For the CDR3, the DNA is TGTGCCACCAGCAGGGGGGGACTACTAAATCAGCCCCAGCATTTT.

The chain uses TRBV7-9 and TRBJ1-2; 8 nucleotides line up with TRBD1. The CDR3 has 16 amino acids. The ends lost 5 bases at V and 5 bases at J; junction bases unmatched: 13. CDR1 and CDR2 from the germline V gene are SEHNR and FQNEAQ (reference sequence). CDR3 sequence reads: CASSLTNRDRMYGYTF. The DNA for the CDR3 is TGTGCCAGCAGCCTTACGAACCGGGACAGGATGTATGGCTACACCTTC.

This chain uses TRBV7-9 with TRBJ1-1; TRBD1 matches 12 bases. The CDR3 extends over 17 amino acids. J lost 7 bases, V lost 2 bases, and 11 bases had no gene match. The germline V gene has CDR1 SEHNR and CDR2 FQNEAQ (reference sequence). CDR3 amino acids: CASSLRGDRGLVGEAFF. In nucleotides, the CDR3 is TGTGCCAGCAGCTTAAGAGGGGACAGGGGGCTGGTAGGTGAAGCTTTCTTT.

The chain recombines TRBV6-6 with TRBJ2-7; no clear D. The V gene's germline CDR1 is MNHNY and CDR2 SVGAGI (reference sequence). The CDR3 loop spans 12 amino acids. V lost 6 bases, J lost 2 bases, and 8 bases lay in between. CDR3: CASSRGAYEQYF. The CDR3 nucleotides read TGTGCCAGCAGCCGAGGCGCCTACGAGCAGTACTTC.

The chain joins TRBV7-6 to TRBJ2-7; 12 nucleotides match TRBD2. CDR1 is SGHVS and CDR2 is FNYEAQ in the germline V gene. Unmatched junction bases numbered 6, after V lost 1 base and J lost 5 bases. CDR3 length equals 16 residues. This CDR3 is CASSLGTSGMVDEQYF. The CDR3, as DNA: TGTGCCAGCAGCTTAGGGACTAGCGGGATGGTCGACGAGCAGTACTTC.

V and J are TRBV7-8 and TRBJ2-1; 8 bases match TRBD1. The germline V gene encodes CDR1 SGHVS and CDR2 FQNEAQ. This CDR3 is built from 15 residues. J gave up 3 bases and V 3 bases, and 4 bases lay outside the gene matches. The CDR3 spells CASSFQGAVYNEQFF. CDR3 sequence (DNA): TGTGCCAGCAGCTTTCAGGGGGCTGTCTACAATGAGCAGTTCTTC.

The V and J genes are TRBV6-5 and TRBJ2-1, with 13 bases matching TRBD2. Germline V lookup: CDR1 MNHEY, CDR2 SVGAGI. The CDR3 has 16 residues. Unmatched junction bases numbered 5, after V lost 2 bases and J lost 7 bases. The CDR3 loop is CASSYQGLAGWNEQFF. CDR3 DNA sequence: TGTGCCAGCAGTTACCAGGGACTAGCGGGGTGGAATGAGCAGTTCTTC.

This chain uses TRBV2 with TRBJ1-5; D is unresolved. The CDR3 extends over 13 amino acids. Trimming took 7 bases from V and 7 from J, leaving 14 bases between them. CDR1 is SNHLY, CDR2 FYNNEI, per germline. The CDR3 DNA sequence: TGTGCCAGCACCCAAGGCGGGCGCCAGCCCCAGCATTTT. Amino acids: CASTQGGRQPQHF.

This sequence joins TRBV7-3 and TRBJ2-2; D unclear. The CDR3 is made up of 13 amino acids. Per the germline V gene, CDR1 is SGHTA and CDR2 is FQGTGA. The V end lost 1 base, the J end lost 6 bases, and 6 bases lay between the germline ends. CDR3 loop: CASSLILSGELFF. The CDR3 region has the DNA TGTGCCAGCAGCTTAATTTTATCCGGGGAGCTGTTTTTT.

The chain couples TRBV7-3 to TRBJ2-5; maybe TRBD1 (6 bases). Trimming stripped 1 base from V and 4 bases from J, with 7 bases between. The germline V gene encodes CDR1 SGHTA and CDR2 FQGTGA. The CDR3 length is 13 residues. CDR3 sequence (DNA): TGTGCCAGCAGCTTAAAAGGGGGAGAGACCCAGTACTTC. This sequence encodes CASSLKGGETQYF.

This chain connects TRBV27 to TRBJ1-5; possibly TRBD1 for D (5 bases). The ends were cut back, 3 bases at V and 4 bases at J, with 7 bases in the middle. The CDR3 covers 13 residues. CDR1 is MNHEY, CDR2 SMNVEV, per germline (reference sequence). The CDR3 sequence is CASSFKGNQPQHF. CDR3 nucleotides: TGTGCCAGCAGTTTTAAGGGGAATCAGCCCCAGCATTTT.

CDR3 nucleotide sequence: TGTGCCAGCAGGACAGGGGGCAGTAGCAATCAGCCCCAGCATTTT. Its translation is CASRTGGSSNQPQHF. The J gene is TRBJ1-5, the V gene TRBV28; 10 bases map to TRBD1. This CDR3 is built from 15 residues. After removal of 6 bases from V and 0 bases from J, the junction contained 2 bases not matched to a gene. Germline V gene data show CDR1 as MDHEN and CDR2 as SYDVKM.

This clone was picked up a small number of times. The chain has TRBV6-1 and TRBJ1-2; 10 positions agree with TRBD1. Germline V gene sequence: CDR1 MNHNS, CDR2 SASEGT. The CDR3 contains 13 residues. The V segment lost 5 bases and the J segment 13 bases; nucleotides outside the gene matches: 10. DNA for the CDR3: TGTGCCAGCAGTACCGGGACAGGGGCCCTAGGCACCTTC. It is translated as CASSTGTGALGTF.

This clone occurred a few times. The chain carries TRBV7-2 and TRBJ1-2; the D gene is possibly TRBD1 (6 bases). Germline CDR1 SGHTA, CDR2 FQGNSA. Trimming pared 3 bases from V and 4 bases from J, leaving 15 bases between. The CDR3 sequence is 15 residues long. Written as DNA, the CDR3 is TGTGCCAGCAGCTTCTCCGGGACACTGGTCTATGGCTACACCTTC. It codes for CASSFSGTLVYGYTF.

The rearrangement links TRBV7-9 to TRBJ2-7; D is perhaps TRBD2 (6 bases). Germline lookup yields CDR1 SEHNR and CDR2 FQNEAQ (reference sequence). There are 15 residues in the CDR3. The V gene lost 3 bases and the J gene lost 5 bases, with 17 bases spanning the gap. The CDR3 region has the DNA TGTGCCAGCAGCTTTTCTCCGTGGGAGGACCACGAGCAGTACTTC. Protein product: CASSFSPWEDHEQYF. The whole variable domain, filled in from reference TRBV7-9 and TRBJ2-7, reads DTGVSQNPRHKITKRGQNVTFRCDPISEHNRLYWYRQTLGQGPEFLTYFQNEAQLEKSRLLSDRFSAERPKGSFSTLEIQRTEQGDSAMYLCASSFSPWEDHEQYFGPGTRLTVT.

The rearrangement links TRBV7-9 to TRBJ1-4; no clear D gene. Germline values: CDR1 SEHNR, CDR2 FQNEAQ (reference sequence). The CDR3 covers 13 residues. V lost 3 bases and J 5 bases, leaving 7 bases between the germline ends. The CDR3 region is CASSFSQNEKLFF. In nucleotides, the CDR3 is TGTGCCAGCAGCTTCTCCCAGAATGAAAAACTGTTTTTT.

This clone showed up just once. The CDR3, as DNA: TGCAGCGTTGAAGGGGTGACAGGGGGCGCGCACTATGGCTACACCTTC. It is translated as CSVEGVTGGAHYGYTF. This chain joins TRBV29-1 and TRBJ1-2, with 10 bases that match TRBD1. Germline CDR1 SQVTM, CDR2 ANQGSEA. V was clipped by 1 base and J by 3 bases; unmatched bases: 8. The CDR3 runs 16 residues.

This chain uses TRBV4-3 with TRBJ1-4, with 8 bases lining up with TRBD1. This CDR3 is 16 amino acids long. CDR1 is LGHNA and CDR2 is YSLEER in the germline V gene. Trimming took 4 bases from V and 2 from J; bases not matched to a gene: 6. CDR3 sequence reads: CASSRLWDRTNEKLFF. The DNA of the CDR3 is TGCGCCAGCAGCCGCCTATGGGACAGGACTAATGAAAAACTGTTTTTT.

The gene calls are TRBV30 and TRBJ2-3; no clear D. There are 12 residues in the CDR3. The germline CDR1 and CDR2 sequences are GTSNPN and SVGIG (reference sequence). The V end lost 2 bases, the J end lost 6 bases, and 9 bases lay between the germline ends. The DNA of the CDR3 is TGTGCCTGGAGTTATGGCCTGGATACGCAGTATTTT. It specifies CAWSYGLDTQYF.

The V gene is TRBV9, the J gene TRBJ1-2, with 7 nucleotides matching TRBD1. V lost 3 bases and J lost 2; bases outside the gene matches: 1. The CDR3 has 13 amino acids. Germline CDR1 and CDR2: SGDLS and YYNGEE. The CDR3 sequence: CASSEQGNYGYTF. In nucleotides, the CDR3 is TGTGCCAGCAGCGAACAGGGGAACTATGGCTACACCTTC. The full variable domain, completed using reference TRBV9 and TRBJ1-2, is DSGVTQTPKHLITATGQRVTLRCSPRSGDLSVYWYQQSLDQGLQFLIQYYNGEERAKGNILERFSAQQFPDLHSELNLSSLELGDSALYFCASSEQGNYGYTFGSGTRLTVV.